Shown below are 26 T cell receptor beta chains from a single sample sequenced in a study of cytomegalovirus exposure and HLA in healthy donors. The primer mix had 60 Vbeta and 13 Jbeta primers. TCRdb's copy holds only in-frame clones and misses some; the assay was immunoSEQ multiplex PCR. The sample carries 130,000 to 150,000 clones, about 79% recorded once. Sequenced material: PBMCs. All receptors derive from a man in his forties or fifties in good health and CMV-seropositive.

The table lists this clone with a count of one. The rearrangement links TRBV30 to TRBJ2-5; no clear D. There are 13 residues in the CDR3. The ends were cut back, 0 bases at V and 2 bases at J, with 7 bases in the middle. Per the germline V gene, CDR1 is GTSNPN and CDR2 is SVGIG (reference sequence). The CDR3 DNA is TGTGCCTGGAGTGTACACACGCAAGAGACCCAGTACTTC. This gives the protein CAWSVHTQETQYF.

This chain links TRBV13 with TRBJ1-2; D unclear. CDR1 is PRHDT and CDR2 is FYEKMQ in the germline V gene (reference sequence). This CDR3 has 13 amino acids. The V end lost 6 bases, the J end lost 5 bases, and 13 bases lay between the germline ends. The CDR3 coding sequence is TGTGCCAGCAGTTCGACTCCAAGGTATGGCTACACCTTC. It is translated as CASSSTPRYGYTF.

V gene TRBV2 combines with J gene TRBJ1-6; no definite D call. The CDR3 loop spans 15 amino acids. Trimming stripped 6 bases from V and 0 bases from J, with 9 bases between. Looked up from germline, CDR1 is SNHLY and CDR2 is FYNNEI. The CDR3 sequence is CASSEISSYNSPLHF. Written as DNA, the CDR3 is TGTGCCAGCAGCGAAATTAGCTCCTATAATTCACCCCTCCACTTT. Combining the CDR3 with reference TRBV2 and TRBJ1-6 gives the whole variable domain EPEVTQTPSHQVTQMGQEVILRCVPISNHLYFYWYRQILGQKVEFLVSFYNNEISEKSEIFDDQFSVERPDGSNFTLKIRSTKLEDSAMYFCASSEISSYNSPLHFGNGTRLTVT.

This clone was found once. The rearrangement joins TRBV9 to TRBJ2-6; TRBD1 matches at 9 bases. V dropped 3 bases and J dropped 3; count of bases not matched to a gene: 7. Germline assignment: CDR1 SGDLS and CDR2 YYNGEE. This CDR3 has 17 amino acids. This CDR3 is CASSARDRADGANVLTF. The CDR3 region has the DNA TGTGCCAGCAGCGCCCGGGACAGGGCGGATGGGGCCAACGTCCTGACTTTC. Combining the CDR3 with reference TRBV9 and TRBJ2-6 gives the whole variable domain DSGVTQTPKHLITATGQRVTLRCSPRSGDLSVYWYQQSLDQGLQFLIQYYNGEERAKGNILERFSAQQFPDLHSELNLSSLELGDSALYFCASSARDRADGANVLTFGAGSRLTVL.

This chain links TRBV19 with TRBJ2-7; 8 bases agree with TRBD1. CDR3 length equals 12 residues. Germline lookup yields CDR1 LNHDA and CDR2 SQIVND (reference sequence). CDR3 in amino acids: CATGGIGYEQYF. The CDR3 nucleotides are TGTGCTACAGGGGGTATAGGCTACGAGCAGTACTTC.

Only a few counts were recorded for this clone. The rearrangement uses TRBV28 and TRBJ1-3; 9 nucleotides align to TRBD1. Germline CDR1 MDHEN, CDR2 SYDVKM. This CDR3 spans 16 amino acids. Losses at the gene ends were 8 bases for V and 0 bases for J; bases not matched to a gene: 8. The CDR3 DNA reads TGTGCCAGCGGTGAACCGGGACAGGGCTCTGGAAACACCATATATTTT. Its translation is CASGEPGQGSGNTIYF.

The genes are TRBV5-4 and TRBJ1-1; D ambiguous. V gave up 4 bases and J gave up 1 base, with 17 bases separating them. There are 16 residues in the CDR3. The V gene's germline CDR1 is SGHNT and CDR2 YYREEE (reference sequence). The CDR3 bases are TGTGCCAGCAGCAGGGTAGCGGCATCAAGGAACACTGAAGCTTTCTTT. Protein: CASSRVAASRNTEAFF.

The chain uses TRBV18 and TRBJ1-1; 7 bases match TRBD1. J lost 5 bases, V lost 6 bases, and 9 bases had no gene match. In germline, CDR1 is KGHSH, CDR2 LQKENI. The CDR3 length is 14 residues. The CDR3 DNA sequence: TGTGCCAGCTCTCGAGACAGGGCTGGAACTGAAGCTTTCTTT. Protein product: CASSRDRAGTEAFF.

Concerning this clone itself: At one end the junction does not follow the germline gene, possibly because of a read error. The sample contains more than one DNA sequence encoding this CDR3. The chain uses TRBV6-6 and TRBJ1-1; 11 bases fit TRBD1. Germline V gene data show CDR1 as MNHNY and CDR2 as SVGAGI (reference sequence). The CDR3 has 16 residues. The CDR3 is CASRGTGGIRNTEAFF. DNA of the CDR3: TGTGCCAGCAGGGGGACAGGGGGTATTAGGAACACTGAAGCTTTCTTC.

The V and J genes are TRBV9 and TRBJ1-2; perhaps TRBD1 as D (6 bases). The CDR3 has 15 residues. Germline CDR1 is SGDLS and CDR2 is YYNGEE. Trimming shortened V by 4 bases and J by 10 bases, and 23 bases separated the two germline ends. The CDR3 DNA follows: TGTGCCAGCAGCTCAACCGGGACATCGCCCCCCAACTACACCTTC. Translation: CASSSTGTSPPNYTF.

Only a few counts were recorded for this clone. The CDR3 DNA is TGCAGTGCTGACAGGGGATATGGCTACACCTTC. This translates into CSADRGYGYTF. The chain is built from TRBV20-1 and TRBJ1-2, with 8 positions matching TRBD1. The CDR3 runs 11 residues. Trimming at V came to 5 bases and at J to 5 bases, leaving 1 base not matched to a gene. Germline-derived CDR1 and CDR2 are DFQATT and SNEGSKA (reference sequence).

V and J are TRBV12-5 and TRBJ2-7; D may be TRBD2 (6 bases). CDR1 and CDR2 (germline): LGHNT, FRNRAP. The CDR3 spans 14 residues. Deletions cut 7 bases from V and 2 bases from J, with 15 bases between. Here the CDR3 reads CASARLVQPYEQYF. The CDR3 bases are TGTGCTAGTGCCAGACTAGTCCAACCCTACGAGCAGTACTTC.

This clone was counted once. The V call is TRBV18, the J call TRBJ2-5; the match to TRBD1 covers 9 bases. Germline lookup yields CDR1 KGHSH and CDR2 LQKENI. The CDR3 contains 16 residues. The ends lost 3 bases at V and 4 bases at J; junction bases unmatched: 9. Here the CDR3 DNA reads TGTGCCAGCTCACCTGGAGACAGGGGGAAGGGAGAGACCCAGTACTTC. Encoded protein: CASSPGDRGKGETQYF.

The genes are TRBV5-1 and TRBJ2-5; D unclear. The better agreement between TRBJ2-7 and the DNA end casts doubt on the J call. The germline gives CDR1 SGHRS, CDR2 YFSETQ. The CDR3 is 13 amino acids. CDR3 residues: CASSAALSYEQYF. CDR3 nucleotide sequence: TGCGCCAGCAGCGCCGCCCTCTCCTACGAGCAGTACTTC.

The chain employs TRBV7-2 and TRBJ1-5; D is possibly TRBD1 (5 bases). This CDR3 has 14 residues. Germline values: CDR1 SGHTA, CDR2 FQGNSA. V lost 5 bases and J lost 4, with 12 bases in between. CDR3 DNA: TGTGCCAGCAGCGCCCGGGCAGGGAATCAGCCCCAGCATTTT. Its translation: CASSARAGNQPQHF.

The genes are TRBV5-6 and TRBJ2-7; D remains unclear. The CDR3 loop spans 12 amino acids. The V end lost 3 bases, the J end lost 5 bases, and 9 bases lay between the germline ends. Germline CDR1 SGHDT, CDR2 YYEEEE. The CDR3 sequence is CASSSPWHEQYF. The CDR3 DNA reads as TGTGCCAGCAGCTCTCCTTGGCACGAGCAGTACTTC.

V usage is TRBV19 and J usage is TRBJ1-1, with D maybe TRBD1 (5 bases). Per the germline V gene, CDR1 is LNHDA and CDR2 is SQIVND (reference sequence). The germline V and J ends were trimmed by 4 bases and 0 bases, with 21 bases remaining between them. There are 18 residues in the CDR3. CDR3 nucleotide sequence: TGTGCCAGTAGTACCCCGCGGGGCAGGACTAACATGAACACTGAAGCTTTCTTT. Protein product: CASSTPRGRTNMNTEAFF.

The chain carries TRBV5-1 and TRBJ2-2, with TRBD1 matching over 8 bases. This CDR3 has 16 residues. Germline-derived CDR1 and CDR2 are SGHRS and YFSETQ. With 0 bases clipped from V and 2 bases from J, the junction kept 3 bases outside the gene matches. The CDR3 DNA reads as TGCGCCAGCAGCTTGGAGGGGACAGGTAACACCGGGGAGCTGTTTTTT. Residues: CASSLEGTGNTGELFF.

The CDR3 DNA reads as TGTGCCAGTAGTATAGTACAGGGGACTGGCTACACCTTC. It translates to CASSIVQGTGYTF. The chain links TRBV19 to TRBJ1-2, with 7 bases aligning to TRBD1. The CDR3 runs to 13 residues. V shed 1 base and J 7 bases; nucleotides not matched to a gene: 3. Germline values: CDR1 LNHDA, CDR2 SQIVND (reference sequence).

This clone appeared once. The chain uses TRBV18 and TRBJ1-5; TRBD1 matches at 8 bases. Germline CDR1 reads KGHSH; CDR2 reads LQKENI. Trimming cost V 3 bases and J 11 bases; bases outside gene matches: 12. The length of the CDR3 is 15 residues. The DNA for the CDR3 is TGTGCCAGCTCACCCGCCCGGACAGGGCCTTGGGCCCAGCATTTT. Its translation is CASSPARTGPWAQHF.

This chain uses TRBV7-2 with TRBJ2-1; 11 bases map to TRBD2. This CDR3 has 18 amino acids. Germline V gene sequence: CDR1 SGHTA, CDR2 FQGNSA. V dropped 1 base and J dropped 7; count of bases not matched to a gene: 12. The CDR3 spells CASSLGGHSGRARNEQFF. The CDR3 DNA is TGTGCCAGCAGCTTAGGGGGGCATAGCGGGAGGGCAAGGAATGAGCAGTTCTTC.

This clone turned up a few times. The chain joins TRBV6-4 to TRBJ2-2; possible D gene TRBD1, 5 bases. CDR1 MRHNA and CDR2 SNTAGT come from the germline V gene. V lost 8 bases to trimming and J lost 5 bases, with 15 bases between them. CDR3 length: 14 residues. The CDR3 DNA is TGTGCCAGCGGCGCCTCCCCAGGGACCGGGGAGCTGTTTTTT. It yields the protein CASGASPGTGELFF.

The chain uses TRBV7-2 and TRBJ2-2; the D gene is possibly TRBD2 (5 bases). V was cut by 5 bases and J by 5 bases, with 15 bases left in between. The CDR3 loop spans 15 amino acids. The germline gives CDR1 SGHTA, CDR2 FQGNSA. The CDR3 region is CASSPSRTSTGELFF. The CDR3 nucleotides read TGTGCCAGCAGCCCTAGCCGGACTTCTACCGGGGAGCTGTTTTTT.

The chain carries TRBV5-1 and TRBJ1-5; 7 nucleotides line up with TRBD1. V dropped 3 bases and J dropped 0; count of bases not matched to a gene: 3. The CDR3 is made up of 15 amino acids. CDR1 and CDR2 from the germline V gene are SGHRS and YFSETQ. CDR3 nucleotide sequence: TGCGCCAGCAGCTGGGACAGCAATAGCAATCAGCCCCAGCATTTT. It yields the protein CASSWDSNSNQPQHF.

In DNA, the CDR3 is TGTGCCAGCAGCTCCGGACAGCGGAACACTGAAGCTTTCTTT. The encoded protein is CASSSGQRNTEAFF. This chain uses TRBV5-6 with TRBJ1-1, with a weak D call TRBD1 (6 bases). This CDR3 has 14 residues. Germline assignment: CDR1 SGHDT and CDR2 YYEEEE. Trimming cost V 3 bases and J 1 base, with 10 bases left between them.

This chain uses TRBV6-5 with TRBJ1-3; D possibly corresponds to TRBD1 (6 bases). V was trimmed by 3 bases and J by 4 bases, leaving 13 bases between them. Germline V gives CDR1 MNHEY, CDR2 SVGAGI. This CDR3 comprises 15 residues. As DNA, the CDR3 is TGTGCCAGCAGTTATAGTTCAGGGGCGGGAAACACCATATATTTT. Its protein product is CASSYSSGAGNTIYF.